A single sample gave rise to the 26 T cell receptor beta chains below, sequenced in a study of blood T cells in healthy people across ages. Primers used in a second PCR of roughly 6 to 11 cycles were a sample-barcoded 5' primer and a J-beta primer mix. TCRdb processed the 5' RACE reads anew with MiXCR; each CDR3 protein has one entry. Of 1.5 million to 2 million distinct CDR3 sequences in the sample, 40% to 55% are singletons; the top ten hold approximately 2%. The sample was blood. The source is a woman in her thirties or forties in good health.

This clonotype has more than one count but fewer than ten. The CDR3 is CASSLWVGGGQGSFGEQFF. The CDR3 DNA follows: TGTGCCAGCAGCTTATGGGTCGGCGGGGGACAGGGTTCATTTGGTGAGCAGTTCTTC. The chain links TRBV7-3 to TRBJ2-1; 9 positions match TRBD1. J gave up 9 bases and V 2 bases, and 20 bases lay outside the gene matches. This CDR3 comprises 19 residues. Germline V gene sequence: CDR1 SGHTA, CDR2 FQGTGA.

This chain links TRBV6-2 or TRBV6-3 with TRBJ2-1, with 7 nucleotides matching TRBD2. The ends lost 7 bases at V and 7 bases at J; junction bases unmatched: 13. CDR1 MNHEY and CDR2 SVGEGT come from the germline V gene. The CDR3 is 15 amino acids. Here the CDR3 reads CASTEAGRLGNEQFF. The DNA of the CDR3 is TGTGCCAGCACCGAAGCGGGGAGGTTAGGGAATGAGCAGTTCTTC.

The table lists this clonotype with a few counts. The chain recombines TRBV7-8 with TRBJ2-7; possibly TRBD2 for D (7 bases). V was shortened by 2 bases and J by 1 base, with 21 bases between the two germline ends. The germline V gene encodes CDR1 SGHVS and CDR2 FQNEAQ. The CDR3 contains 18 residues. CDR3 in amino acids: CASSLMGSSGGFSYEQYF. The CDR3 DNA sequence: TGTGCCAGCAGCTTAATGGGGTCTTCGGGGGGCTTTTCCTACGAGCAGTACTTC.

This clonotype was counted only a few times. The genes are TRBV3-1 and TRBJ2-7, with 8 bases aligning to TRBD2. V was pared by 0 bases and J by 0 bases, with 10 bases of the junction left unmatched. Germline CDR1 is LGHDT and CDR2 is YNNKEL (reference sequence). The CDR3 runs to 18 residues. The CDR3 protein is CASSQDSWRLASSYEQYF. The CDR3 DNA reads TGTGCCAGCAGCCAAGATAGTTGGAGACTAGCGTCCTCCTACGAGCAGTACTTC.

Written as DNA, the CDR3 is TGTGCCAGCAGTTTATTCCCGTTACTGGACTATGGCTACACCTTC. Translation gives CASSLFPLLDYGYTF. The V gene is TRBV12-3 or TRBV12-4, the J gene TRBJ1-2; D uncertain. The V and J ends lost 2 bases and 3 bases respectively, with 13 bases between them. The CDR3 is 15 amino acids.

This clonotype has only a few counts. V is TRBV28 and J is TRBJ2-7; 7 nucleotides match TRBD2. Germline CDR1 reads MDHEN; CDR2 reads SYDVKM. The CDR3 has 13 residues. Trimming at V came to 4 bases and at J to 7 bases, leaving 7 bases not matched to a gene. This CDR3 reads CASSSSGLREQYF. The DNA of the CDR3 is TGTGCCAGCAGTTCCTCGGGACTAAGGGAGCAGTACTTC.

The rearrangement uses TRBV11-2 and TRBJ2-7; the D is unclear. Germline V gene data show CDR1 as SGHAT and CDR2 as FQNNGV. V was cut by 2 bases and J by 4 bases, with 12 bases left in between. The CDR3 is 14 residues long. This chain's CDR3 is CASSLLGYQYEQYF. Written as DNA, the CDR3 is TGTGCCAGCAGCTTACTAGGCTATCAGTACGAGCAGTACTTC.

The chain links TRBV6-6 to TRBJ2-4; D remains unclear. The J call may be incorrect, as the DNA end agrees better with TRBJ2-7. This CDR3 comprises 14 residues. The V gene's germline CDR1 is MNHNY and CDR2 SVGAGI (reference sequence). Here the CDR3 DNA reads TGTGCCAGCAGTTACTCGGCTGGGGTGGTCGAGCAGTACTTC. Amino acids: CASSYSAGVVEQYF.

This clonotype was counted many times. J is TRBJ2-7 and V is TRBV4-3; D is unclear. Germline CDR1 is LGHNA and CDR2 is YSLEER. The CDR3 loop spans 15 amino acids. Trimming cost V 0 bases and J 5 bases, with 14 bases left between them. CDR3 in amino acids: CASSQDLNMGNEQYF. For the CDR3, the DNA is TGCGCCAGCAGCCAAGATCTCAATATGGGTAACGAGCAGTACTTC.

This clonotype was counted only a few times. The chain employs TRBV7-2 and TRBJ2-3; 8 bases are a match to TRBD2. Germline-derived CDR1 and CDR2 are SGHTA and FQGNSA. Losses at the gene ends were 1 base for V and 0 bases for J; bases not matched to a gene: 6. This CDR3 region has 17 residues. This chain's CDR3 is CASSLVLAGSSTDTQYF. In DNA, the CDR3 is TGTGCCAGCAGCTTAGTTCTAGCGGGTTCTAGCACAGATACGCAGTATTTT.

Written as DNA, the CDR3 is TGTGCCAGCAGCCAAAAAGAGACAGGGCGTGCTTTCTTT. The encoded protein is CASSQKETGRAFF. The V call is TRBV7-2, the J call TRBJ1-1, with 7 bases fitting TRBD1. Germline CDR1 and CDR2: SGHTA and FQGNSA. V lost 5 bases to trimming and J lost 11 bases; unmatched junction nucleotides: 11. The CDR3 covers 13 residues.

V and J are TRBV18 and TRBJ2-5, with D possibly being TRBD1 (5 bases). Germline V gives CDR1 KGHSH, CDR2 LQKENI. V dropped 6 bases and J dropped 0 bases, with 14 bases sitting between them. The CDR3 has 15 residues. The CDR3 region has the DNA TGTGCCAGCTCGCCCCGGACGGACAACCAAGAGACCCAGTACTTC. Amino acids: CASSPRTDNQETQYF.

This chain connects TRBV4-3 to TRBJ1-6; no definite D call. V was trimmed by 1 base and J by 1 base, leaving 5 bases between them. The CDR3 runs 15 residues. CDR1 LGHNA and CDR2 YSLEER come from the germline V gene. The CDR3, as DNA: TGCGCCAGCAGCCAAGGATTGTCCTATAATTCACCCCTCCACTTT. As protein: CASSQGLSYNSPLHF.

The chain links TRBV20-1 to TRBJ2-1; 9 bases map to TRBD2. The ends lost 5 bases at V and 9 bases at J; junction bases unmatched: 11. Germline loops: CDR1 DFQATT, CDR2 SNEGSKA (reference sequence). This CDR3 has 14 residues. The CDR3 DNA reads TGCAGTGCTCGAACAACCTTACTAGCGGGTGAGCAGTTCTTC. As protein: CSARTTLLAGEQFF.

The chain's CDR3 is CASSQDSVRGSYNEQYF. The CDR3 DNA reads as TGCGCCAGCAGCCAAGATAGTGTTAGGGGCTCCTACAATGAGCAGTACTTC. This chain connects TRBV4-3 to TRBJ2-1; TRBD1 might be the D (5 bases). With the DNA end fitting TRBJ2-7 better, the J assignment may be wrong. The length of the CDR3 is 17 residues. CDR1 is LGHNA and CDR2 is YSLEER in the germline V gene.

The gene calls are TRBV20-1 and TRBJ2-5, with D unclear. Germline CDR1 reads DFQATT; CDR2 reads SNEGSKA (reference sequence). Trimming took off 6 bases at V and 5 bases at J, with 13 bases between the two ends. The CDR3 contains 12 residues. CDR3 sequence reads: CSAHPSSETQYF. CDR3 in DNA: TGCAGTGCCCATCCTAGTAGCGAGACCCAGTACTTC.

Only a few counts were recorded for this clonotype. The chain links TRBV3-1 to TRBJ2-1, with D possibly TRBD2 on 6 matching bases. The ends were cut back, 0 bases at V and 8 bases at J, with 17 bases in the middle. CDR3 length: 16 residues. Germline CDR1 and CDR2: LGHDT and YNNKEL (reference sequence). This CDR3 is CASSQENSRGSDEQFF. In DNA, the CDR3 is TGTGCCAGCAGCCAAGAAAATTCTCGGGGGTCGGATGAGCAGTTCTTC.

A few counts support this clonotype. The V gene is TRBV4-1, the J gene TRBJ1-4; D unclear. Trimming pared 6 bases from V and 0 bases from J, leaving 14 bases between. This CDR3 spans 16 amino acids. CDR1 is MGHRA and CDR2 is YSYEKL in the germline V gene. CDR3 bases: TGCGCCAGCAGTCCCTTGACGGGTGCAACTAATGAAAAACTGTTTTTT. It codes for CASSPLTGATNEKLFF.

The CDR3 nucleotides read TGCAGTGCCGGGACAGGGGGCATTCAGTACTTC. Translation: CSAGTGGIQYF. The chain couples TRBV20-1 to TRBJ2-4; TRBD1 matches 11 bases. CDR1 DFQATT and CDR2 SNEGSKA come from the germline V gene (reference sequence). This CDR3 region has 11 residues. Trimming took 6 bases from V and 9 from J; bases not matched to a gene: 1.

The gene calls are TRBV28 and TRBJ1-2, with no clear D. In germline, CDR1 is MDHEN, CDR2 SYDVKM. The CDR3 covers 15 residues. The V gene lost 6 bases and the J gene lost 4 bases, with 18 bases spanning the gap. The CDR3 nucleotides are TGTGCCAGCAGGCCTCCTGAGGCGCGAGGCTATGGCTACACCTTC. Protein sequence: CASRPPEARGYGYTF.

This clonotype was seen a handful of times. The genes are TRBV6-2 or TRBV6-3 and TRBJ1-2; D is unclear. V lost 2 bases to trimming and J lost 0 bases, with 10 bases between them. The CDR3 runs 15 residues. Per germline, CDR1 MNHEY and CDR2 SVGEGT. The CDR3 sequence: CASSYHRASNYGYTF. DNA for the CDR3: TGTGCCAGCAGTTACCACCGGGCCTCTAACTATGGCTACACCTTC.

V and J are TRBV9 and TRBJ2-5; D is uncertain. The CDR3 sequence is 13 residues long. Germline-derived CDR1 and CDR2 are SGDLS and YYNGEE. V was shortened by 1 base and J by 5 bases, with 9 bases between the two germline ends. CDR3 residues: CASSVQVRETQYF. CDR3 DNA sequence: TGTGCCAGCAGCGTACAGGTCCGGGAGACCCAGTACTTC.

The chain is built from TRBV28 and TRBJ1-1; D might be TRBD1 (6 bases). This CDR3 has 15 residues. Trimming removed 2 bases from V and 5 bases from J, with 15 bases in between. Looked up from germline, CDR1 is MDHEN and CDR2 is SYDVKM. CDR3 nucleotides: TGTGCCAGCAGTTTAGTGCAGGGGCGCCTTACTGAAGCTTTCTTT. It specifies CASSLVQGRLTEAFF.

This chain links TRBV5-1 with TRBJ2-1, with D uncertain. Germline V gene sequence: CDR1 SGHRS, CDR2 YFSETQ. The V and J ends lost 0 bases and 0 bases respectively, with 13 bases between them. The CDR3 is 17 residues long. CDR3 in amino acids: CASSLGWTRDSYNEQFF. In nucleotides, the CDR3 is TGCGCCAGCAGCTTGGGATGGACCCGAGACTCCTACAATGAGCAGTTCTTC.

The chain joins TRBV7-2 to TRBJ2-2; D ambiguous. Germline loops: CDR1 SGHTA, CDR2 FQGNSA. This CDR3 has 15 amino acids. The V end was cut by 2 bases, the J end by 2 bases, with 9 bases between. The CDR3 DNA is TGTGCCAGCAGCTTAATGCATACAAACACCGGGGAGCTGTTTTTT. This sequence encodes CASSLMHTNTGELFF.

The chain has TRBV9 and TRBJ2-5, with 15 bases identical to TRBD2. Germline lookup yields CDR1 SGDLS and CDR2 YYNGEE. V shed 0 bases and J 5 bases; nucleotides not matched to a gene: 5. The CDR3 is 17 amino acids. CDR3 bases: TGTGCCAGCAGCGTAGTTGGACTAGCGGGGGGGCTTGAGACCCAGTACTTC. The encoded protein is CASSVVGLAGGLETQYF.